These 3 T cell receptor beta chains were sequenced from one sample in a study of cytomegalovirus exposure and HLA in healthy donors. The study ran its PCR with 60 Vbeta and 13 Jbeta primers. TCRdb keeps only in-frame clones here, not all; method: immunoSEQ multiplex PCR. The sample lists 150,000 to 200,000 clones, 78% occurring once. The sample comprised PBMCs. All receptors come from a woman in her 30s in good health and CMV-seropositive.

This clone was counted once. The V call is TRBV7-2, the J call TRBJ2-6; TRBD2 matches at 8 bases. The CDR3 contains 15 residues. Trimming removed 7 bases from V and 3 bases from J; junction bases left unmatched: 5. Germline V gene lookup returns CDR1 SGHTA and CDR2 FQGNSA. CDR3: CASTSGGIGANVLTF. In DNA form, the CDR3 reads TGTGCCAGCACTTCGGGAGGGATTGGGGCCAACGTCCTGACTTTC.

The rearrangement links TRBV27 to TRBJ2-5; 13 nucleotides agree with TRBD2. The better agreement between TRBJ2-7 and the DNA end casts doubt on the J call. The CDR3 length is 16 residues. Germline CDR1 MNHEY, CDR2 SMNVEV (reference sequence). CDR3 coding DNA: TGTGCCAGCAGTTTATCGGGACTAGCGGGACTCAACGAGCAGTACTTC. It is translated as CASSLSGLAGLNEQYF.

The CDR3, as DNA: TGCGCCAGCAGCCAAGGAATACAGGAAGGTGGCAAAAACATTCAGTACTTC. Its translation is CASSQGIQEGGKNIQYF. The genes are TRBV4-1 and TRBJ2-4; a weak D match, TRBD1 (5 bases). V lost 1 base to trimming and J lost 3 bases, with 16 bases between them. The CDR3 extends over 17 amino acids. In germline, CDR1 is MGHRA, CDR2 YSYEKL.